This record looks at one TCR beta chain sequence and its context. Its antigen is currently unknown. This sample is part of a study of Ad26.COV2.S vaccination and SARS-CoV-2 variants. As for the study in general: The donor participated in the COV1001 trial, in its Ad26.COV2.S arm. By the intramuscular route, Ad26.COV2.S was given once, or twice 56 days apart. General study points: The TCR breadth and depth analyses may have understated or missed part of the total T cell responses. Those who received the vaccine showed greater spike-specific TCR breadth than those given placebo.

The CDR3 loop spans 15 amino acids. The germline V gene encodes CDR1 MNHNY and CDR2 SVGAGI (reference sequence). V was shortened by 2 bases and J by 3 bases, with 11 bases between the two germline ends. The method was immunoSEQ multiplex PCR; TCRdb's version includes in-frame clones alone and lacks a portion of them. The sample yields more than 350,000 clones, approximately 90% seen once. The treatment was: roughly 20 received Ad26.COV2.S at low or high dose, single or two shots; a few received placebo; per-sample allocation not given. All samples were drawn on day 63, counting from the first vaccine or placebo injection.

This TCR was sampled from a person aged 18 to 65 who received the Ad26.COV2.S COVID-19 vaccine or a placebo. The source material was peripheral blood, sampled in a trial of Ad26.COV2.S vaccine versus placebo. V and J are TRBV6-6 and TRBJ1-3; possible D gene TRBD1, 6 bases. The CDR3 sequence: CASSYGDTHGNTIYF. CDR3 DNA: TGTGCCAGCAGTTACGGGGACACCCATGGAAACACCATATATTTT.